The rows below give T cell receptor beta chains drawn from one sample of a study of shared clonotypes between healthy human individuals. TCRdb's table, derived via immunoSEQ multiplex PCR, lists solely in-frame clones and lacks some. The sample consists of 1,500,000 or so clones, roughly 95% of them appearing once. The source material was naive CD4+ T cells sorted from blood. These receptors were obtained from a man between 25 and 39 years old in good health. Both conserved end residues are trimmed from each CDR3.

TRBV27,ASSLWVSGSTNGELF
TRBV9,ASSAGVSGANVLT
TRBV4-3,ASSSLAGGPKF
TRBV7-8,ASSLDRAPVYEQY
TRBV20-1,RAGGAYEQY
TRBV9,ASSVDSKGLGTQY
TRBV28,ASSPGTGGGDTQY
TRBV19,ASSIVLGPNEQF
TRBV5-1,ASSPTGVGGETQY
TRBV5-1,ASSFYQAQYNEQF
TRBV7-9,ASSLLAGKQF
TRBV7-2,ASSLLGQDNEQF
TRBV5-1,ASYSGSRFETQY
TRBV15,ATRKPGDYSSGANVLT
TRBV7-7,ASSPGTSGTQY